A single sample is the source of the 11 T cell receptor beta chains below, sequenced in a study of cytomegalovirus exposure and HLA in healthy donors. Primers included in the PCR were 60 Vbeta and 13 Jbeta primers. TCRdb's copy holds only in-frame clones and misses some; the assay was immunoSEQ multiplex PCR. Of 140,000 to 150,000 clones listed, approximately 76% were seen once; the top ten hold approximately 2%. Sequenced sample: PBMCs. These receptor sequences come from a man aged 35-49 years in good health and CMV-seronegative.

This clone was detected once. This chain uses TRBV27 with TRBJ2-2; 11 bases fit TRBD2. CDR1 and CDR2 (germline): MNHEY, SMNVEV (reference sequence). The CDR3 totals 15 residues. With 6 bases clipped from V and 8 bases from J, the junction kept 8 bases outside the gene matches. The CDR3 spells CASSQLAGVAGELFF. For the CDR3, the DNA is TGTGCCAGCAGCCAACTAGCGGGAGTCGCTGGGGAGCTGTTTTTT.

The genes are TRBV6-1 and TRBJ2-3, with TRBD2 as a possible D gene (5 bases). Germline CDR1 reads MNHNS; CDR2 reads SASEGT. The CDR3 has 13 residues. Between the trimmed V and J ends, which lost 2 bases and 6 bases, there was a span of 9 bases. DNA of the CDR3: TGTGCCAGCAGTGAACTAGCTTCTGATACGCAGTATTTT. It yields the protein CASSELASDTQYF.

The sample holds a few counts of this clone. The CDR3 reads CASSAGTHEQYF. In DNA form, the CDR3 reads TGTGCCAGCAGCGCAGGGACTCACGAGCAGTACTTC. The chain couples TRBV5-4 to TRBJ2-7; tentatively, D is TRBD2 (6 bases). The CDR3 consists of 12 residues. Trimming pared 4 bases from V and 5 bases from J, leaving 10 bases between. In germline, CDR1 is SGHNT, CDR2 YYREEE (reference sequence).

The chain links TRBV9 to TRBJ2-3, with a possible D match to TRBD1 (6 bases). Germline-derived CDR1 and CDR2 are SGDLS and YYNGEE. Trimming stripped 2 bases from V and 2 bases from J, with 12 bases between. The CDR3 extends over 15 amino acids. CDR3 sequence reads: CASSVWGHNTDTQYF. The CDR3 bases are TGTGCCAGCAGCGTTTGGGGACACAACACAGATACGCAGTATTTT.

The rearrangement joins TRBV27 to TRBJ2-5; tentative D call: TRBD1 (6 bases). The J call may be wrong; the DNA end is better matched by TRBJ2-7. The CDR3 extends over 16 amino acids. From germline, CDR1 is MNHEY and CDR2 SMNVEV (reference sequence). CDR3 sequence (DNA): TGTGCCAGCAGTCCAAGGGACACAACATTTCCCTACGAGCAGTACTTC. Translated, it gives CASSPRDTTFPYEQYF.

The CDR3 protein is CASSPGQGLRVYYEQYF. The CDR3 DNA reads TGTGCCAGCAGCCCCGGACAGGGATTGAGGGTATACTACGAGCAGTACTTC. The chain recombines TRBV7-8 with TRBJ2-5; 8 bases line up with TRBD1. The end of the DNA aligns better with TRBJ2-7, so the J call may be wrong. The CDR3 sequence is 17 residues long. Germline V CDR1 and CDR2: SGHVS, FQNEAQ.

The CDR3 loop is CAISDSPGVNTEAFF. The CDR3 DNA reads as TGTGCCATCAGTGATTCTCCCGGGGTTAACACTGAAGCTTTCTTT. The chain links TRBV10-3 to TRBJ1-1, with D unresolved. Trimming left V 3 bases short and J 2 bases short, with 13 bases between. CDR3 length equals 15 residues. Germline CDR1 is ENHRY and CDR2 is SYGVKD.

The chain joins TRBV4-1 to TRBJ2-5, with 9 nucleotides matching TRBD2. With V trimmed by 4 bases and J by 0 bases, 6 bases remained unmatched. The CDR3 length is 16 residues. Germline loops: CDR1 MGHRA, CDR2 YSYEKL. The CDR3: CASSPRLAGDQETQYF. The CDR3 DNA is TGCGCCAGCAGCCCTCGCTTAGCGGGGGACCAAGAGACCCAGTACTTC.

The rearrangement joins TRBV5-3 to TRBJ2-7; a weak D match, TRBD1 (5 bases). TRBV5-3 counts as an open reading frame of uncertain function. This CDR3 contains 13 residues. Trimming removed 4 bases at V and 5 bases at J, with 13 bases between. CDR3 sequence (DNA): TGTGCCAGAAGCCGGTCAGGGTTCCACGAGCAGTACTTC. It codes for CARSRSGFHEQYF.

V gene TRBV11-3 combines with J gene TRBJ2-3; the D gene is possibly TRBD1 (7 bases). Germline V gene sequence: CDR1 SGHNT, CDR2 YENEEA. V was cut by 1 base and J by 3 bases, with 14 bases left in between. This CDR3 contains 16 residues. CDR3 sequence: CASSLAQGGGTDTQYF. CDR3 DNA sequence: TGTGCCAGCAGCTTAGCCCAGGGGGGAGGAACAGATACGCAGTATTTT.

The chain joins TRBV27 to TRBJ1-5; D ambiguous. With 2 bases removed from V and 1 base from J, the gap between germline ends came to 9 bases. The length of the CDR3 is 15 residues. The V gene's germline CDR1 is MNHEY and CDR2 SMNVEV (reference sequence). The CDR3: CASSLVSRSNQPQHF. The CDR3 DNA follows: TGTGCCAGCAGTTTAGTGTCCAGGAGCAATCAGCCCCAGCATTTT.